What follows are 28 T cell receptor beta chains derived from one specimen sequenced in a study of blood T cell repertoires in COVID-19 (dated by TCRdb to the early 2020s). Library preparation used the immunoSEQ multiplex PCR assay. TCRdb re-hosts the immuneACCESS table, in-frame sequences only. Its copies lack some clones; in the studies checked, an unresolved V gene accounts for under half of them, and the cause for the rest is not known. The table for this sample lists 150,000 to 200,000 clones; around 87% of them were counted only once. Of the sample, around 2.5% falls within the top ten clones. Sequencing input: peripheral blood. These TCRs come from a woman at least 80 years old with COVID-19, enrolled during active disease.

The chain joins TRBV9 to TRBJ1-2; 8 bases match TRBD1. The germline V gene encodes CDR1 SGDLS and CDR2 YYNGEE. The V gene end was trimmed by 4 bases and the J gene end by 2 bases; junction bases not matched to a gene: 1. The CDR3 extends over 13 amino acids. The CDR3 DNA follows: TGTGCCAGCAGCCGGGACAGGAACTATGGCTACACCTTC. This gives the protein CASSRDRNYGYTF.

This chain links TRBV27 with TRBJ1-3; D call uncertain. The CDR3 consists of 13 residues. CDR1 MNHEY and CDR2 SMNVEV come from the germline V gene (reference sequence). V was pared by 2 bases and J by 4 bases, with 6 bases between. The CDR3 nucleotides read TGTGCCAGCAGTTTAACTCCGGGAAACACCATATATTTT. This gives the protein CASSLTPGNTIYF.

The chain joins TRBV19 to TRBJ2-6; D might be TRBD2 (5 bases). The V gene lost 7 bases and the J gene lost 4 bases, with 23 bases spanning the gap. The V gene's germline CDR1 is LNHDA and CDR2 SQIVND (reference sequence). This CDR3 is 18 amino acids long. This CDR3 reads CASKEIGGVPNGANVLTF. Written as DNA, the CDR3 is TGTGCCAGTAAGGAAATAGGAGGTGTCCCGAACGGGGCCAACGTCCTGACTTTC.

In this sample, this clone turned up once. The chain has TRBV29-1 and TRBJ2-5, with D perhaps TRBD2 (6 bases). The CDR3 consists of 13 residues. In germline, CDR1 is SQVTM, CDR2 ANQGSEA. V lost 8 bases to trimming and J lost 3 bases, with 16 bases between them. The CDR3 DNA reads TGCAGCACCTCGCCTAGCGCCGAAGAGACCCAGTACTTC. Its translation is CSTSPSAEETQYF.

As DNA, the CDR3 is TGTGCCAGTAGTATCCGCGGGGGGAACACCGGGGAGCTGTTTTTT. The encoded protein is CASSIRGGNTGELFF. The chain uses TRBV19 and TRBJ2-2; 7 nucleotides match TRBD2. Germline loops: CDR1 LNHDA, CDR2 SQIVND (reference sequence). Trimming removed 3 bases from V and 1 base from J; junction bases left unmatched: 2. The CDR3 runs to 15 residues.

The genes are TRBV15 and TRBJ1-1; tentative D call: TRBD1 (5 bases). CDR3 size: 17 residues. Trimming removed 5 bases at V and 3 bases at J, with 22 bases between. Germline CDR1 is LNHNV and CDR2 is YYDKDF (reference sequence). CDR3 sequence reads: CATSYNPGGRSYTEAFF. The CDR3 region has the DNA TGTGCCACCAGCTACAATCCCGGGGGTCGGAGTTACACTGAAGCTTTCTTT.

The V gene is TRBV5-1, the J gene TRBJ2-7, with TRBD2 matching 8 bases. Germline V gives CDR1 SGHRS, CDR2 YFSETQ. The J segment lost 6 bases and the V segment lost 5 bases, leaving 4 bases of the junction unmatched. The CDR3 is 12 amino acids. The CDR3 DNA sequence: TGCGCCAGCAGTTCTACTAGCGGCGAGCAGTACTTC. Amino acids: CASSSTSGEQYF. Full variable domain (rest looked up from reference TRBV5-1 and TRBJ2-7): KAGVTQTPRYLIKTRGQQVTLSCSPISGHRSVSWYQQTPGQGLQFLFEYFSETQRNKGNFPGRFSGRQFSNSRSEMNVSTLELGDSALYLCASSSTSGEQYFGPGTRLTVT.

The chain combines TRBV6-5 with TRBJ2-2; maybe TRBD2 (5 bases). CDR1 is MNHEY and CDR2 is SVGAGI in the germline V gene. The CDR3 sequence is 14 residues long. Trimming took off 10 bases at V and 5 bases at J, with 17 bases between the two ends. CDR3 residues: CATRRQRRTGELFF. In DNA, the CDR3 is TGTGCCACCAGGAGGCAGCGAAGAACCGGGGAGCTGTTTTTT.

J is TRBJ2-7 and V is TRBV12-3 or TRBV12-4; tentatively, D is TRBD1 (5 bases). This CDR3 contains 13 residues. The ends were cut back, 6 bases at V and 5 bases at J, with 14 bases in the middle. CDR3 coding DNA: TGTGCCAGCAGCCCAGGGTATAAGGACGAGCAGTACTTC. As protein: CASSPGYKDEQYF.

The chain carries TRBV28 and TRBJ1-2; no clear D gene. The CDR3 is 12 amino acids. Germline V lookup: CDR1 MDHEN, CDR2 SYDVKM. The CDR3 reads CGTKRGGYGYTF. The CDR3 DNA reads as TGTGGCACTAAACGAGGAGGGTATGGCTACACCTTC.

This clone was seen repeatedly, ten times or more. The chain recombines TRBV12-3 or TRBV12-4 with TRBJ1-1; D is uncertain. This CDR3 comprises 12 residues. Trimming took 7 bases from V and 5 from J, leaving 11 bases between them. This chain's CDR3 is CASIVGGTEAFF. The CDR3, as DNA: TGTGCCAGCATCGTTGGAGGGACTGAAGCTTTCTTT.

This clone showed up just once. CDR3 residues: CASSLYNEQFF. CDR3 nucleotide sequence: TGTGCCAGCAGTCTTTACAATGAGCAGTTCTTC. The J gene is TRBJ2-1, the V gene TRBV2; D gene ambiguous. Germline CDR1 reads SNHLY; CDR2 reads FYNNEI. The CDR3 has 11 residues. V lost 5 bases, J lost 4 bases, and 3 bases lay in between.

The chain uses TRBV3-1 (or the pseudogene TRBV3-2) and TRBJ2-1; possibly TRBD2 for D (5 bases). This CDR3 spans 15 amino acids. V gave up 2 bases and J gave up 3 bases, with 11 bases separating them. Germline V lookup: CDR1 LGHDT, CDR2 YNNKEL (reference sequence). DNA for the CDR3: TGTGCCAGCAGCCAACGAACCGACTACTACAATGAGCAGTTCTTC. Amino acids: CASSQRTDYYNEQFF.

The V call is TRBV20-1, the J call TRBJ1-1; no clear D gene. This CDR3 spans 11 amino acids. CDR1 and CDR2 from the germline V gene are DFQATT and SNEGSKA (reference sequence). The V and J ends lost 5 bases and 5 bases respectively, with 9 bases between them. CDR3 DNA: TGCAGTGCTCAACCCCGGACTGAAGCTTTCTTT. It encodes CSAQPRTEAFF.

The CDR3 loop reads CASSEESGVWTEAFF. The CDR3, as DNA: TGTGCCAGCAGTGAAGAGTCAGGGGTGTGGACTGAAGCTTTCTTT. The chain links TRBV6-1 to TRBJ1-1; a possible D gene is TRBD1 (6 bases). CDR3 length: 15 residues. V gave up 1 base and J gave up 5 bases, with 14 bases separating them. Per germline, CDR1 MNHNS and CDR2 SASEGT.

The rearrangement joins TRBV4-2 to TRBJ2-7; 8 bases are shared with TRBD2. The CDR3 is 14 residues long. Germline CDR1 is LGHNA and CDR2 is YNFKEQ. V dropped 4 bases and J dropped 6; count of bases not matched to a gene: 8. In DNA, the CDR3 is TGTGCCAGCAGCCCCGCCGAGCGGGAGAGCGAGCAGTACTTC. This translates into CASSPAERESEQYF.

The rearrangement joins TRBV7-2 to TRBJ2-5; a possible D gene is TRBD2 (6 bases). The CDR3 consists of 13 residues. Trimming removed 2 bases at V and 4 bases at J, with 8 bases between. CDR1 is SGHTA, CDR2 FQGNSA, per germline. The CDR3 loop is CASSLSGGETQYF. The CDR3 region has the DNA TGTGCCAGCAGCTTATCCGGGGGAGAGACCCAGTACTTC.

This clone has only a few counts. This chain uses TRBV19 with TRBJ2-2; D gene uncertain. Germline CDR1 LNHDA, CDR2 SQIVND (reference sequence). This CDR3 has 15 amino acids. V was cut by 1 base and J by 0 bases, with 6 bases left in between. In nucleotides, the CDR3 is TGTGCCAGTAGTATAGGTCCAACGAACACCGGGGAGCTGTTTTTT. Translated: CASSIGPTNTGELFF.

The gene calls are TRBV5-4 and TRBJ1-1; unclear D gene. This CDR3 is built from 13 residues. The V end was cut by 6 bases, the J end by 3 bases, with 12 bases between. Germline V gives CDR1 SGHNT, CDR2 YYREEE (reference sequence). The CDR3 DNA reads TGTGCCAGCATTGGTACGGGGTACACTGAAGCTTTCTTT. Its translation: CASIGTGYTEAFF. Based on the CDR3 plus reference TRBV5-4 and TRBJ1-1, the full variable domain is ETGVTQSPTHLIKTRGQQVTLRCSSQSGHNTVSWYQQALGQGPQFIFQYYREEENGRGNFPPRFSGLQFPNYSSELNVNALELDDSALYLCASIGTGYTEAFFGQGTRLTVV.

Here the CDR3 DNA reads TGTGCCAGCAGCAAAGGGACAGGGCTAGCCAAAAACATTCAGTACTTC. It encodes CASSKGTGLAKNIQYF. The J gene is TRBJ2-4, the V gene TRBV11-2; 9 bases align to TRBD1. This CDR3 region has 16 residues. Germline V gene data show CDR1 as SGHAT and CDR2 as FQNNGV. Germline trimming cut 5 bases from V and 0 bases from J; bases unmatched to any gene: 5.

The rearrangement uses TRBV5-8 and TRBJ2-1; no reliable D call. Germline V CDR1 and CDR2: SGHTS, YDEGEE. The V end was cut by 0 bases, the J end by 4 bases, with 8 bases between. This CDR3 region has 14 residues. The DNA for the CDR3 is TGTGCCAGCAGCTTGGTCACTAAATACAATGAGCAGTTCTTC. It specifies CASSLVTKYNEQFF.

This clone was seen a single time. In nucleotides, the CDR3 is TGTGCCAGCACTCTGGACAGGGGGCGTAGTGGCTACACCTTC. Protein product: CASTLDRGRSGYTF. J is TRBJ1-2 and V is TRBV7-2; 11 bases fit TRBD1. This CDR3 spans 14 amino acids. Trimming took 7 bases from V and 7 from J; bases not matched to a gene: 8. The germline gives CDR1 SGHTA, CDR2 FQGNSA.

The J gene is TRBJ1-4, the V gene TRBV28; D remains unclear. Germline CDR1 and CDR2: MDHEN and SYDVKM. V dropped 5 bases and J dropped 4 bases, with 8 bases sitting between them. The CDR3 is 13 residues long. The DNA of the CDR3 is TGTGCCAGCAGTAACAGCCTTAATGAAAAACTGTTTTTT. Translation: CASSNSLNEKLFF.

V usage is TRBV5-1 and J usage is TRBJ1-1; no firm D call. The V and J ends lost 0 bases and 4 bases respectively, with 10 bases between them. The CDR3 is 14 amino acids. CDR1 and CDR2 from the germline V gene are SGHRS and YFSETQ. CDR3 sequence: CASSLDPAGTEAFF. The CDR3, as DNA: TGCGCCAGCAGCTTGGATCCAGCGGGCACTGAAGCTTTCTTT.

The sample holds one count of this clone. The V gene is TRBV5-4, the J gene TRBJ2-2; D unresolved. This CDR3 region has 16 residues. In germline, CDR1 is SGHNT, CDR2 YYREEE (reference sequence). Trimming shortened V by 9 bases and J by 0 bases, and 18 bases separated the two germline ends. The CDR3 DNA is TGTGCCACACAGTTGATGGGCACGGCGAACACCGGGGAGCTGTTTTTT. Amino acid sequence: CATQLMGTANTGELFF.

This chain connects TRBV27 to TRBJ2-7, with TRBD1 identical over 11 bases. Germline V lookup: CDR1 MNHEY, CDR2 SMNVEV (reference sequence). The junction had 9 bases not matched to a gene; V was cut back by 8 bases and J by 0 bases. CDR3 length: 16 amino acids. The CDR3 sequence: CASPSRDRGVSYEQYF. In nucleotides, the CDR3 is TGTGCCAGCCCCTCTAGGGACAGGGGGGTCTCCTACGAGCAGTACTTC.

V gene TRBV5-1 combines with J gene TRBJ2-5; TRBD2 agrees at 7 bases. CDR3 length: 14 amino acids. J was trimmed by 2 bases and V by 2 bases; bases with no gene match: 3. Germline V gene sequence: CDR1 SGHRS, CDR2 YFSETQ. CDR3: CASSLSGKQETQYF. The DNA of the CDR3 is TGCGCCAGCAGCTTAAGCGGGAAACAAGAGACCCAGTACTTC.

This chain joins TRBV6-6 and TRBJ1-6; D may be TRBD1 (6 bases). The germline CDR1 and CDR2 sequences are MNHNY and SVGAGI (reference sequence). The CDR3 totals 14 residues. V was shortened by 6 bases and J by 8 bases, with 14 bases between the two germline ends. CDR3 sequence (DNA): TGTGCCAGCAGCCACAGGGTAGGGGATTCACCCCTCCACTTT. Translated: CASSHRVGDSPLHF.